This T cell receptor (beta chain) was sequenced in a study of shared clonotypes between healthy human individuals. The assay was immunoSEQ multiplex PCR, and TCRdb's table has in-frame clones only and misses some. The data contain some 2,000,000 clones, approximately 94% of them singletons. This receptor was obtained from a man younger than 35 in good health. Sequenced sample: naive CD4+ T cells sorted from blood. Subset specified: CD45RA+ positively selected.

The CDR3 spells CASSSAVGGEKLFF. The CDR3 DNA sequence: TGTGCCAGCAGCTCAGCGGTAGGGGGAGAAAAACTGTTTTTT. The genes are TRBV28 and TRBJ1-4; maybe TRBD1 (6 bases). CDR3 length: 14 amino acids. Germline CDR1 and CDR2: MDHEN and SYDVKM. V lost 6 bases, J lost 8 bases, and 16 bases lay in between.